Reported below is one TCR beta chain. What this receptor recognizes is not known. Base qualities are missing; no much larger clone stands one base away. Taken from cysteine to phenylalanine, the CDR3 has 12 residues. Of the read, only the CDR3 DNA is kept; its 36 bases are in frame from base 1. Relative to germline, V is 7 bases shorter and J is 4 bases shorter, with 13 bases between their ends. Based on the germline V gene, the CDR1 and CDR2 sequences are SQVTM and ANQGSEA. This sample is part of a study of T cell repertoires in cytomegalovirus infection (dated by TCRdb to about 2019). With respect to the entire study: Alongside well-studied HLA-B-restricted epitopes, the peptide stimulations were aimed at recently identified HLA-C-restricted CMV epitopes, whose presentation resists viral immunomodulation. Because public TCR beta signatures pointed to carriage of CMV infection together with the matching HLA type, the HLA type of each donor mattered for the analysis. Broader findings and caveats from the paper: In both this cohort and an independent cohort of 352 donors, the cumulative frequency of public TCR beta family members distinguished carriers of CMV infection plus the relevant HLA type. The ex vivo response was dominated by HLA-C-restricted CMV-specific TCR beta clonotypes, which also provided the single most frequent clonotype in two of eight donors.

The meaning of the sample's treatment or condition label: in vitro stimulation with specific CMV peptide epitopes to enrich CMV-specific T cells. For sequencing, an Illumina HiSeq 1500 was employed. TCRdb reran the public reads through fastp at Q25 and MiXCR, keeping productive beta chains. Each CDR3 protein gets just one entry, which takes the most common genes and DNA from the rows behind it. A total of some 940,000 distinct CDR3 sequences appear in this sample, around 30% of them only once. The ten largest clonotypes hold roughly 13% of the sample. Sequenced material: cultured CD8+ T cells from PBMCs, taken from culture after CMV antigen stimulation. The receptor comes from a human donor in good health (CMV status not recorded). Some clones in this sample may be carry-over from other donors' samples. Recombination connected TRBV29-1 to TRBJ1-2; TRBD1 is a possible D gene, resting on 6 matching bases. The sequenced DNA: TGCAGCGCACAAACAGGGACCTATGGCTACACCTTC. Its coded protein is CSAQTGTYGYTF.